The 22 T cell receptor beta chains listed next were all sequenced from one sample in a study of tumor-infiltrating lymphocytes in primary liver carcinoma listed by TCRdb under 2017. Without any cell sorting, total RNA and DNA were co-extracted from roughly 21-30 mg of bulk tissue using the AllPrep DNA/RNA mini kit. Sequencing was performed on an Illumina HiSeq 2500. A constant-region primer and ProtoScript II reverse transcriptase were used to reverse-transcribe TCRbeta-specific cDNA from roughly 500 ng total RNA. TCRbeta libraries were built with three nested multiplex PCR rounds, a slightly modified ARM-PCR procedure. Multiplex TRBV1-TRBV30 forward primers and a Cbeta reverse primer were used in the first two PCR rounds, each of which was run for about 10 cycles. TCRdb passed the public sequencing reads through fastp at Q25 and MiXCR, retaining productive beta sequences. CDR3 protein sequences are deduplicated, and each keeps its most common genes and DNA. This sample lists about 37,000 distinct CDR3 sequences; around 75% were detected once. The top ten hold approximately 35% of the sample.

The sequencing sample was made of tumor-adjacent normal liver tissue. The receptors here all came from a middle-aged man with primary liver carcinoma and hepatitis B virus infection.

There are many counts of this clonotype. The chain combines TRBV6-1 with TRBJ2-3, with 9 bases fitting TRBD2. V was clipped by 4 bases and J by 4 bases; unmatched bases: 9. The germline V gene encodes CDR1 MNHNS and CDR2 SASEGT. This CDR3 spans 16 amino acids. The CDR3 region is CASSAASGKGPDTQYF. In DNA, the CDR3 is TGTGCCAGCAGTGCGGCTAGCGGGAAGGGGCCAGATACGCAGTATTTT.

As for this clonotype: Germline is not matched at one junction end, which may reflect a read error. The chain has TRBV14 and TRBJ1-6; maybe TRBD1 (6 bases). Germline V gene data show CDR1 as SGHDN and CDR2 as FVKESK. CDR3 size: 13 residues. CDR3 in amino acids: CASSGQRRSPLHF. Written as DNA, the CDR3 is TGTGCCAGCAGCGGACAGCGTCGATCACCCCTCCATTTT. The full variable domain, in which reference TRBV14 and TRBJ1-6 provide the parts outside the CDR3, is EAGVTQFPSHSVIEKGQTVTLRCDPISGHDNLYWYRRVMGKEIKFLLHFVKESKQDESGMPNNRFLAERTGGTYSTLKVQPAELEDSGVYFCASSGQRRSPLHFGNGTRLTVT.

The chain uses TRBV11-1 and TRBJ2-1; D possibly matches TRBD1 or TRBD2 (5 bases each). Germline V gene lookup returns CDR1 SGHAT and CDR2 FQDESV (reference sequence). This CDR3 region has 20 residues. Trimming stripped 5 bases from V and 6 bases from J, with 32 bases between. The CDR3 DNA sequence: TGTGCCAGCAGCATAGGAGAGACTACCGGGGCCTCACGGTTTGGCAATGAGCAGTTCTTC. It codes for CASSIGETTGASRFGNEQFF.

The chain uses TRBV29-1 and TRBJ2-7, with a weak D call TRBD1 (5 bases). Per germline, CDR1 SQVTM and CDR2 ANQGSEA. CDR3 size: 16 residues. The CDR3 DNA sequence: TGCAGTGCCATGATATCTGGGGCCGGCATTCCCTACGAGCAGTACTTC. Amino acids: CSAMISGAGIPYEQYF.

The chain has TRBV4-3 and TRBJ1-6; maybe TRBD1 (6 bases). The ends were cut back, 10 bases at V and 1 base at J, with 29 bases in the middle. The CDR3 is made up of 20 amino acids. CDR1 LGHNA and CDR2 YSLEER come from the germline V gene. In nucleotides, the CDR3 is TGCGCCAACAGGCAAGGTCTCCAAGGGCAGGGGTCGTCCTATAATTCACCCCTCCACTTT. This sequence encodes CANRQGLQGQGSSYNSPLHF.

Sample share makes this clonotype medium-sized (0.01 to 0.1%). The chain combines TRBV12-3 or TRBV12-4 with TRBJ2-7, with D unresolved. CDR3 size: 15 residues. The V end was cut by 2 bases, the J end by 5 bases, with 16 bases between. The CDR3 here is CASSLLIGLKNEQYF. In DNA form, the CDR3 reads TGTGCCAGCAGTTTATTGATAGGGCTAAAGAACGAGCAGTACTTC.

This clonotype has just a few counts. Possible read error: a much larger clone is one base away. The genes are TRBV7-9 and TRBJ2-1; 7 bases align to TRBD2. The V segment lost 2 bases and the J segment 4 bases; nucleotides outside the gene matches: 8. This CDR3 is built from 16 residues. CDR1 and CDR2 from the germline V gene are SEHNR and FQNEAQ (reference sequence). The CDR3 DNA is TGTGCCAGCAGCTTACCTCAGCGGGATAGATACAATGAGCAGTTCTTC. This translates into CASSLPQRDRYNEQFF.

The J gene is TRBJ2-2, the V gene TRBV6-1, with 7 bases that match TRBD2. The V and J ends lost 5 bases and 9 bases, in that order; junction bases with no gene match: 12. The CDR3 spans 15 residues. CDR1 is MNHNS and CDR2 is SASEGT in the germline V gene. In DNA, the CDR3 is TGTGCCAGCAGTCCCCTAGCGGAAGAAACCTGGGAGCTGTTTTTT. Its protein product is CASSPLAEETWELFF.

The J gene is TRBJ2-1, the V gene TRBV6-4; 9 positions agree with TRBD2. The CDR3 contains 14 residues. Germline CDR1 MRHNA, CDR2 SNTAGT. The V and J ends lost 3 bases and 13 bases, in that order; junction bases with no gene match: 10. CDR3 sequence: CASSEGTSNNGQFF. The DNA of the CDR3 is TGTGCCAGCAGTGAAGGGACTAGCAACAATGGACAGTTCTTC.

This clonotype is medium-sized (0.01 to 0.1%) within its sample. This sequence joins TRBV29-1 and TRBJ2-3; 7 positions agree with TRBD2. Germline V gene sequence: CDR1 SQVTM, CDR2 ANQGSEA. J gave up 1 base and V 7 bases, and 8 bases lay outside the gene matches. The CDR3 totals 14 residues. CDR3 amino acids: CSAGAGAGTDTQYF. DNA of the CDR3: TGCAGCGCCGGGGCGGGAGCCGGCACAGATACGCAGTATTTT.

Turning to this clonotype: A read error may produce the germline difference seen at one junction end. The V call is TRBV4-1, the J call TRBJ2-7; 7 nucleotides line up with TRBD1. In germline, CDR1 is MGHRA, CDR2 YSYEKL. The CDR3 is made up of 14 amino acids. The CDR3 nucleotides read TGCGCCAGCAGCCAACAGGACAGGAGTTACGAACAGTACTTC. It specifies CASSQQDRSYEQYF.

In DNA form, the CDR3 reads TGTGTCAGTAGTCACGCCGGGGGACAGGGGAACAATGAGCAGTTCTTC. Translating it yields CVSSHAGGQGNNEQFF. The chain carries TRBV4-2 and TRBJ2-1; 10 nucleotides line up with TRBD1. This CDR3 has 16 amino acids. CDR1 is LGHNA, CDR2 YNFKEQ, per germline.

This clonotype was observed a single time. Its ends do not fully match the called genes, so a read error is possible. This rearrangement joins TRBV28 to TRBJ1-1; D is unresolved. The CDR3 totals 13 residues. CDR1 is MDHEN and CDR2 is SYDVKM in the germline V gene. This CDR3 is CASKLYSNTEAFF. CDR3 nucleotide sequence: TGTGCCAGCAAACTATACAGCAACACTGAAGCTTTCTTC. The complete variable domain, with remaining parts taken from reference TRBV28 and TRBJ1-1, reads DVKVTQSSRYLVKRTGEKVFLECVQDMDHENMFWYRQDPGLGLRLIYFSYDVKMKEKGDIPEGYSVSREKKERFSLILESASTNQTSMYLCASKLYSNTEAFFGQGTRLTVV.

This clonotype was recorded many times. V and J are TRBV6-2 or TRBV6-3 and TRBJ2-7; 7 bases align to TRBD2. Trimming removed 0 bases from V and 2 bases from J; junction bases left unmatched: 7. Looked up from germline, CDR1 is MNHEY and CDR2 is SVGEGT. The CDR3 runs 16 residues. The CDR3, as DNA: TGTGCCAGCAGTTACTCGGATCGGGGGGTCCCCTACGAGCAGTACTTC. As protein: CASSYSDRGVPYEQYF.

This chain connects TRBV29-1 to TRBJ1-1; D remains unclear. This CDR3 spans 12 amino acids. V was clipped by 6 bases and J by 5 bases, with 13 bases between them. Germline assignment: CDR1 SQVTM and CDR2 ANQGSEA. CDR3: CSVRWSATEAFF. In DNA, the CDR3 is TGCAGCGTGAGATGGAGCGCGACTGAAGCTTTCTTT.

In DNA, the CDR3 is TGCAACGGGGGGACTAGCGGAGCCTTCAATGAGCAGTTCTTC. This encodes CNGGTSGAFNEQFF. J is TRBJ2-1 and V is TRBV29-1; 11 bases align to TRBD2. CDR3 length: 14 amino acids. Germline V gene sequence: CDR1 SQVTM, CDR2 ANQGSEA.

This clonotype was found once. One end of the junction does not line up with germline, which may come from a read error. The chain is built from TRBV4-1 and TRBJ2-1, with D possibly TRBD1 on 5 matching bases. There are 16 residues in the CDR3. Germline assignment: CDR1 MGHRA and CDR2 YSYEKL. The CDR3 protein is CASNQEAATEYNGQFF. For the CDR3, the DNA is TGCGCCAGCAACCAAGAGGCCGCGACAGAGTACAATGGGCAGTTCTTC.

As for this clonotype: Sequence at one end of the junction differs from germline and may be a read error. This chain connects TRBV14 to TRBJ2-7, with TRBD1 matching over 9 bases. The CDR3 contains 15 residues. Germline CDR1 SGHDN, CDR2 FVKESK. The CDR3 nucleotides read TGTGCCAACAGCCGACCGGGACAGGGCTCCTACGAACAGTACTTC. The encoded protein is CANSRPGQGSYEQYF.

As to this clonotype: This CDR3 fails to terminate in the conserved phenylalanine or tryptophan, so it likely reflects a read error. The chain joins TRBV11-2 to TRBJ2-1; 11 bases are shared with TRBD2. Looked up from germline, CDR1 is SGHAT and CDR2 is FQNNGV. This CDR3 spans 16 amino acids. The CDR3 is CVSSYPGTSGSNEQFS. CDR3 in DNA: TGTGTCAGCAGCTACCCCGGGACTAGCGGTAGCAATGAACAGTTCTCC.

This clonotype was seen a few times. This sequence may be a read error, since a much larger clone differs from it by one base. The rearrangement joins TRBV5-8 to TRBJ1-3, with D maybe TRBD1 (5 bases). The CDR3 runs 16 residues. CDR1 is SGHTS, CDR2 YDEGEE, per germline. CDR3 DNA sequence: TGTGCCAGCAGCTCCCCTCGGTCGGGGGGTGGAGACACCATATATTTT. Its protein is CASSSPRSGGGDTIYF.

Worth noting for this clonotype: The germline gene is not matched at one end of the junction; a read error may be the cause. The chain combines TRBV4-3 with TRBJ2-6; the D call may be TRBD1 or TRBD2 (5 bases each). This CDR3 is 14 amino acids long. Germline values: CDR1 LGHNA, CDR2 YSLEER. Here the CDR3 reads CASSQGGGANVLTF. Written as DNA, the CDR3 is TGCGCCAGCAGTCAAGGTGGGGGAGCCAACGTCCTGACTTTC.

Points on this clonotype: Because the CDR3 is missing its conserved closing phenylalanine or tryptophan, this is likely a read error. Because the CDR3's place on the DNA is in doubt, the DNA is left out and the CDR3 is given as listed by TCRdb. The chain is built from TRBV11-3 and TRBJ1-5; the table assigns TRBD1, which was not confirmed against the DNA. The CDR3 has 15 residues if both end residues are counted. Germline assignment: CDR1 SGHNT and CDR2 YENEEA. Here the CDR3 reads CASSSDLGVAQPLHL.